The subject of this entry is one T cell receptor (beta chain). Its target is unknown. The data originate from a study of T cell responses to AZD1222 COVID-19 vaccine. Whole-study findings and limits: It should be noted that donors were predominantly white British and more often female, and clonal diversity was possibly underestimated.

CDR1 SEHNR and CDR2 FQNEAQ come from the germline V gene (reference sequence). The V end was cut by 3 bases, the J end by 5 bases, with 11 bases between. The CDR3 consists of 14 residues. Profiled with immunoSEQ multiplex PCR; TCRdb holds only in-frame clones, not every one. There are some 150,000 clones in the sample; 85% to 95% occur only once, and 0.9% lies in the top ten. Source: peripheral blood, taken on day 0 of AZD1222 vaccination. The chain joins TRBV7-9 to TRBJ1-5, with D unresolved. The sequence came from an adult in good health. The CDR3 sequence: CASSFDGNHQPQHF. In DNA form, the CDR3 reads TGTGCCAGCAGCTTCGATGGGAACCATCAGCCCCAGCATTTT. The full variable domain, rest sourced from reference TRBV7-9 and TRBJ1-5, is DTGVSQNPRHKITKRGQNVTFRCDPISEHNRLYWYRQTLGQGPEFLTYFQNEAQLEKSRLLSDRFSAERPKGSFSTLEIQRTEQGDSAMYLCASSFDGNHQPQHFGDGTRLSIL.